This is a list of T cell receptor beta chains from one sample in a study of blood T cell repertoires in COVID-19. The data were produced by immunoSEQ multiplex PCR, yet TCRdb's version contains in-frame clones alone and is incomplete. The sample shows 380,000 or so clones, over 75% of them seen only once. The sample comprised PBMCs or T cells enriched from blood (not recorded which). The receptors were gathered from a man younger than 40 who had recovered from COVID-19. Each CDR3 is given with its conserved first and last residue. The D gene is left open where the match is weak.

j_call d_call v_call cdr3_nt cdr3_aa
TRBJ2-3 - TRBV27 TGTGCCAGCAGTTTTGCAGGGGCAGGAGATACGCAGTATTTT CASSFAGAGDTQYF
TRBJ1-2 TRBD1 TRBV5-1 TGCGCCAGCAGCCTGACCGGGACAGGGGAGTATGGCTACACCTTC CASSLTGTGEYGYTF
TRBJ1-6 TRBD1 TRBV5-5 TGTGCCAGCTCCGGGACAGGAGACAGCTCCTATAATTCACCCCTCCACTTT CASSGTGDSSYNSPLHF
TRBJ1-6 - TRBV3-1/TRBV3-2 TGTGCCTCCGCATCGGCCGACAGTTCTAGTTCACCCCTCCACTTT CASASADSSSSPLHF
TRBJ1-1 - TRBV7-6 TGTGCCAGCAGCCTGGATGGCAGGGCGACGGAGACTGAAGCTTTCTTT CASSLDGRATETEAFF
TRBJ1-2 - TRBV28 TGTGCCAGCAGACCCCCAAGCGAGTATGGCTACACCTTC CASRPPSEYGYTF
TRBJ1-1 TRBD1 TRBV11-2 TGTGCCAGCAGCCCTACACAGGGGATGAACACTGAAGCTTTCTTT CASSPTQGMNTEAFF
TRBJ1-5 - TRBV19 TGTGCCAGTAGTATCGGGGGGCGAGAGGGTCAGCCCCAGCATTTT CASSIGGREGQPQHF
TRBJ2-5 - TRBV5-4 TGTGCCAGCAGCTTGGGTCCTTTATCAGAACAAACCCAGTACTTC CASSLGPLSEQTQYF
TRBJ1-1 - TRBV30 TGTGCCTGGAGTGTAAGGGGGAACGCGGCTTTCTTT CAWSVRGNAAFF
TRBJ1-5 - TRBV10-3 TGTGCCATCAGTGCGGGTACTGGTCAGCCCCAGCATTTT CAISAGTGQPQHF